These 6 T cell receptor beta chains came from one sample sequenced in a study of T cells expressing NK-cell markers. From its re-call of the 5' RACE reads, TCRdb lists each CDR3 protein once, without DNA. This listing includes about 460,000 distinct CDR3 sequences. The specimen was blood T cells: a sorted CD56 or NKG2C T cell subset, CD4+ or CD8+ T cells, or bulk PBMC T cells (not recorded which). The receptors here all came from a woman between 45 and 60 years old in good health.

The chain recombines TRBV5-1 with TRBJ2-2; the TRBD1 assignment by TCRdb is unverifiable without DNA. CDR1 and CDR2 (germline): SGHRS, YFSETQ. The CDR3 loop spans 16 amino acids. This CDR3 reads CASSSGQGRMAGELFF.

V usage is TRBV5-4 and J usage is TRBJ2-3; TCRdb selects TRBD1, and the lack of DNA leaves this call unchecked. Germline CDR1 and CDR2: SGHNT and YYREEE (reference sequence). The CDR3 loop spans 14 amino acids. CDR3 region: CASSLQGYTDTQYF.

The chain recombines TRBV5-1 with TRBJ1-4; TCRdb's D call, TRBD1, is unchecked because there is no DNA. The CDR3 loop spans 16 amino acids. Germline lookup yields CDR1 SGHRS and CDR2 YFSETQ. CDR3 residues: CASSPGWLAANEKLFF.

V usage is TRBV2 and J usage is TRBJ1-2. This CDR3 has 13 residues. Germline loops: CDR1 SNHLY, CDR2 FYNNEI. CDR3: CASSDLENYGYTF.

CDR3 region: CASSTGKGGYTF. The chain joins TRBV19 to TRBJ1-2; as DNA is missing, the TRBD1 call by TCRdb cannot be tested. This CDR3 is built from 12 residues. Germline CDR1 and CDR2: LNHDA and SQIVND (reference sequence). Using reference TRBV19 and TRBJ1-2 for the parts outside the CDR3, the full variable domain is DGGITQSPKYLFRKEGQNVTLSCEQNLNHDAMYWYRQDPGQGLRLIYYSQIVNDFQKGDIAEGYSVSREKKESFPLTVTSAQKNPTAFYLCASSTGKGGYTFGSGTRLTVV.

The chain carries TRBV24-1 and TRBJ2-1; TCRdb proposes TRBD2, but this gene call is untestable without DNA. Germline V gene data show CDR1 as KGHDR and CDR2 as SFDVKD. The CDR3 is 14 amino acids. Here the CDR3 reads CATRRSGTSDEQFF.